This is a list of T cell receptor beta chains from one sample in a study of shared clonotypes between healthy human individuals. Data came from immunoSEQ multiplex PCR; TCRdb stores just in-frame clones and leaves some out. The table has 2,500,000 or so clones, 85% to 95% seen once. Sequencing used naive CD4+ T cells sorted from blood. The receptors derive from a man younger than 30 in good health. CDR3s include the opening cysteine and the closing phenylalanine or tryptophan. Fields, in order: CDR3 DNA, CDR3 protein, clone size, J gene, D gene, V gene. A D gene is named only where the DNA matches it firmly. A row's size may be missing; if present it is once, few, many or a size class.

CDR3 DNA: TGTGCCAGCAGCTGGGGCTTGAGCTCTGGGGCCAACGTCCTGACTTTC
CDR3 protein: CASSWGLSSGANVLTF
clone size: -
J gene: TRBJ2-6
D gene: -
V gene: TRBV5-4

CDR3 DNA: TGCGCCAGCAGCCAAGTCCTACTAGCGGGAGGACAAAATGAGCAGTTCTTC
CDR3 protein: CASSQVLLAGGQNEQFF
clone size: -
J gene: TRBJ2-1
D gene: TRBD2
V gene: TRBV4-1

CDR3 DNA: TGCGCCAGCAGTGAGTCAACTAGCCAAGAGACCCAGTACTTC
CDR3 protein: CASSESTSQETQYF
clone size: -
J gene: TRBJ2-5
D gene: -
V gene: TRBV10-1

CDR3 DNA: TGTGCCAGCAGCTCCTGGGGCGGGGGTTCCTCCTACGAGCAGTACTTC
CDR3 protein: CASSSWGGGSSYEQYF
clone size: -
J gene: TRBJ2-7
D gene: TRBD2
V gene: TRBV7-2

CDR3 DNA: TGTGCCAGCTCAGCCGGGACAGGGAACGAGCAGTACTTC
CDR3 protein: CASSAGTGNEQYF
clone size: -
J gene: TRBJ2-7
D gene: TRBD1
V gene: TRBV18

CDR3 DNA: TGTGCCAGCAGCTTGGACAGGGGGCAATCACCCCTCCACTTT
CDR3 protein: CASSLDRGQSPLHF
clone size: -
J gene: TRBJ1-6
D gene: TRBD1
V gene: TRBV4-2

CDR3 DNA: TGTGCCAGCAGATCGGACAGGGCAGAGGGAACTGAAGCTTTCTTT
CDR3 protein: CASRSDRAEGTEAFF
clone size: -
J gene: TRBJ1-1
D gene: TRBD1
V gene: TRBV27

CDR3 DNA: TGTGCCAGCAGCTTGGGGGGAGGGGGCGGCAATCAGCCCCAGCATTTT
CDR3 protein: CASSLGGGGGNQPQHF
clone size: -
J gene: TRBJ1-5
D gene: TRBD1
V gene: TRBV5-4

CDR3 DNA: TGTGCCAGTAGTGTACCCGACACTGAAGCTTTCTTT
CDR3 protein: CASSVPDTEAFF
clone size: -
J gene: TRBJ1-1
D gene: -
V gene: TRBV19

CDR3 DNA: TGTGCCAGCAGCTCCGGAACTGGGAGCTCCTACGAGCAGTACTTC
CDR3 protein: CASSSGTGSSYEQYF
clone size: -
J gene: TRBJ2-7
D gene: -
V gene: TRBV7-2

CDR3 DNA: TGTGCCAGCAGCCAAGAAGACTCCTCTCGAGGGAACACCGGGGAGCTGTTTTTT
CDR3 protein: CASSQEDSSRGNTGELFF
clone size: -
J gene: TRBJ2-2
D gene: -
V gene: TRBV4-2

CDR3 DNA: TGTGCCAGCAGTCGGACAGGGAAGAACACTGAAGCTTTCTTT
CDR3 protein: CASSRTGKNTEAFF
clone size: -
J gene: TRBJ1-1
D gene: TRBD1
V gene: TRBV6-4

CDR3 DNA: TGTGCCACCAGCAGAGATTCGGGGAGGCTAGAAAAACTGTTTTTT
CDR3 protein: CATSRDSGRLEKLFF
clone size: -
J gene: TRBJ1-4
D gene: -
V gene: TRBV15

CDR3 DNA: TGTGCCAGGGGGACAGTGATGAACACTGAAGCTTTCTTT
CDR3 protein: CARGTVMNTEAFF
clone size: -
J gene: TRBJ1-1
D gene: TRBD1
V gene: TRBV19

CDR3 DNA: TGTGCCAGCAGCTTAGCGTGGCCCCTAGGGTCTGAGGAGACCCAGTACTTC
CDR3 protein: CASSLAWPLGSEETQYF
clone size: once
J gene: TRBJ2-5
D gene: -
V gene: TRBV7-8

CDR3 DNA: TGTGCCAGCAGTGCCGGGTACAATGAGCAGTTCTTC
CDR3 protein: CASSAGYNEQFF
clone size: -
J gene: TRBJ2-1
D gene: -
V gene: TRBV6-1

CDR3 DNA: TGTGCCAGTATCGACCAACAGGGTCGCGGGGAGCTGTTTTTT
CDR3 protein: CASIDQQGRGELFF
clone size: -
J gene: TRBJ2-2
D gene: -
V gene: TRBV19

CDR3 DNA: TGTGCCAGCAGTGGGCCCACGGATTCTGGGGCCAACGTCCTGACTTTC
CDR3 protein: CASSGPTDSGANVLTF
clone size: -
J gene: TRBJ2-6
D gene: -
V gene: TRBV25-1

CDR3 DNA: TGTGCCAGTAGTGTACAGGGGACAGATACGCAGTATTTT
CDR3 protein: CASSVQGTDTQYF
clone size: -
J gene: TRBJ2-3
D gene: TRBD1
V gene: TRBV19

CDR3 DNA: TGTGCTGGGGGTGAGGGGAATGAAAAACTGTTTTTT
CDR3 protein: CAGGEGNEKLFF
clone size: -
J gene: TRBJ1-4
D gene: -
V gene: TRBV2

CDR3 DNA: TGCGCCAGCAGTTCCGTAGGGGACACTGAAGCTTTCTTT
CDR3 protein: CASSSVGDTEAFF
clone size: -
J gene: TRBJ1-1
D gene: -
V gene: TRBV5-1

CDR3 DNA: TGCGCCAGCAGCCGCCATAGCGGGATCGTCACAGATACGCAGTATTTT
CDR3 protein: CASSRHSGIVTDTQYF
clone size: -
J gene: TRBJ2-3
D gene: TRBD2
V gene: TRBV5-1

CDR3 DNA: TGTGCCAGTAATTCCAGGGCTCAAGAGACCCAGTACTTC
CDR3 protein: CASNSRAQETQYF
clone size: once
J gene: TRBJ2-5
D gene: -
V gene: TRBV19

CDR3 DNA: TGTGCCAGCAGCCAAGATCGGGCCAATGAGCAGTTCTTC
CDR3 protein: CASSQDRANEQFF
clone size: few
J gene: TRBJ2-1
D gene: -
V gene: TRBV14

CDR3 DNA: TGTGCCAGCAACAGGGGCCCCAGGGCGCAGTATTTT
CDR3 protein: CASNRGPRAQYF
clone size: -
J gene: TRBJ2-3
D gene: TRBD1
V gene: TRBV2

CDR3 DNA: TGCGCCAGCAGCTTGGTCGTTAGCGGAAACACCGGGGAGCTGTTTTTT
CDR3 protein: CASSLVVSGNTGELFF
clone size: -
J gene: TRBJ2-2
D gene: -
V gene: TRBV5-1

CDR3 DNA: TGTGCCAGCAGGATTAGACTAGCGGGCACAGATACGCAGTATTTT
CDR3 protein: CASRIRLAGTDTQYF
clone size: -
J gene: TRBJ2-3
D gene: TRBD2
V gene: TRBV6-1

CDR3 DNA: TGTGCCAGCTCACTAGCGGGAGGTTTAAAAGAGACCCAGTACTTC
CDR3 protein: CASSLAGGLKETQYF
clone size: -
J gene: TRBJ2-5
D gene: TRBD2
V gene: TRBV18

CDR3 DNA: TGTGCCAGCATGGTGTACAGGGGGAACACTGAAGCTTTCTTT
CDR3 protein: CASMVYRGNTEAFF
clone size: -
J gene: TRBJ1-1
D gene: TRBD1
V gene: TRBV6-1

CDR3 DNA: TGTGCCAGCAGTACCCAGGGTTCTGAAGCTTTCTTT
CDR3 protein: CASSTQGSEAFF
clone size: few
J gene: TRBJ1-1
D gene: -
V gene: TRBV27

CDR3 DNA: TGTGCCAGCAAGAGAGGACAGGTCCTCTACGAGCAGTACTTC
CDR3 protein: CASKRGQVLYEQYF
clone size: -
J gene: TRBJ2-7
D gene: TRBD1
V gene: TRBV6-5

CDR3 DNA: TGTGCCAGCAGTGGGGACAGGCGGAACACTGAAGCTTTCTTT
CDR3 protein: CASSGDRRNTEAFF
clone size: -
J gene: TRBJ1-1
D gene: TRBD1
V gene: TRBV27

CDR3 DNA: TGTGCCAGCAGCTTAGGGGACAGAGCTCTCGACCACGCCAAAAACATTCAGTACTTC
CDR3 protein: CASSLGDRALDHAKNIQYF
clone size: -
J gene: TRBJ2-4
D gene: -
V gene: TRBV13

CDR3 DNA: TGTGCCAGCAGTTACGTAAAGGACGGTAGATACGAGCAGTACTTC
CDR3 protein: CASSYVKDGRYEQYF
clone size: -
J gene: TRBJ2-7
D gene: -
V gene: TRBV6-6

CDR3 DNA: TGCGCCAGCAGCTTGGGGCCGGGACAGGGGTACCAAGAGACCCAGTACTTC
CDR3 protein: CASSLGPGQGYQETQYF
clone size: -
J gene: TRBJ2-5
D gene: TRBD1
V gene: TRBV5-1

CDR3 DNA: TGTGCCAGCAGCTTAGCACAGACTATGAACACTGAAGCTTTCTTT
CDR3 protein: CASSLAQTMNTEAFF
clone size: -
J gene: TRBJ1-1
D gene: -
V gene: TRBV7-2

CDR3 DNA: TGTGCCAGCAGTTATCTTAGGACATCCTATGGCTACACCTTC
CDR3 protein: CASSYLRTSYGYTF
clone size: -
J gene: TRBJ1-2
D gene: -
V gene: TRBV6-5

CDR3 DNA: TGTGCCAGCTCGGGGGATGGGTCCTACGAGCAGTACTTC
CDR3 protein: CASSGDGSYEQYF
clone size: -
J gene: TRBJ2-7
D gene: -
V gene: TRBV7-9

CDR3 DNA: TGTGCTAGCATGGACAGGGGGCGAGGGACCCAGTACTTC
CDR3 protein: CASMDRGRGTQYF
clone size: -
J gene: TRBJ2-5
D gene: TRBD1
V gene: TRBV7-7

CDR3 DNA: TGTGCCATCTCCCCGGTCCGCGGTGCAGATACGCAGTATTTT
CDR3 protein: CAISPVRGADTQYF
clone size: -
J gene: TRBJ2-3
D gene: -
V gene: TRBV10-3

CDR3 DNA: TGTGCCAGCAAGTCGACAGGGGGTAACGAGCAGTACTTC
CDR3 protein: CASKSTGGNEQYF
clone size: once
J gene: TRBJ2-7
D gene: TRBD1
V gene: TRBV6-5

CDR3 DNA: TGTGCCTGGAGTGTACGCCTAGAATCCTACGAGCAGTACTTC
CDR3 protein: CAWSVRLESYEQYF
clone size: -
J gene: TRBJ2-7
D gene: -
V gene: TRBV30

CDR3 DNA: TGTGCCAGCAGCTTGGGGGCGTTGGACGAGCAGTACTTC
CDR3 protein: CASSLGALDEQYF
clone size: -
J gene: TRBJ2-7
D gene: -
V gene: TRBV5-6

CDR3 DNA: TGCGCCAGCAGTGTTGGCGGGAGTAGCTACGAGCAGTACTTC
CDR3 protein: CASSVGGSSYEQYF
clone size: -
J gene: TRBJ2-7
D gene: TRBD2
V gene: TRBV10-1

CDR3 DNA: TGTGCCAGCTCACCACCCTCAGGCAGGGAGACCCAGTACTTC
CDR3 protein: CASSPPSGRETQYF
clone size: -
J gene: TRBJ2-5
D gene: -
V gene: TRBV18

CDR3 DNA: TGTGCCAGCAGTGCCGGCACTAACTATGGCTACACCTTC
CDR3 protein: CASSAGTNYGYTF
clone size: -
J gene: TRBJ1-2
D gene: -
V gene: TRBV6-4

CDR3 DNA: TGCGCCAGCAGTTATGGCGGGGGGGCCGGGGCCAACGTCCTGACTTTC
CDR3 protein: CASSYGGGAGANVLTF
clone size: -
J gene: TRBJ2-6
D gene: TRBD2
V gene: TRBV5-1

CDR3 DNA: TGTGCCAGCAGCTTAGGCGGAGGGACAGGGGGCCTTAATGAGCAGTTCTTC
CDR3 protein: CASSLGGGTGGLNEQFF
clone size: -
J gene: TRBJ2-1
D gene: TRBD1
V gene: TRBV7-9

CDR3 DNA: TGCGCCAGCAGCTTTGGCGGGGGGTTCTCCTACGAGCAGTACTTC
CDR3 protein: CASSFGGGFSYEQYF
clone size: -
J gene: TRBJ2-7
D gene: TRBD2
V gene: TRBV5-1

CDR3 DNA: TGTGCCAGCAGCAAGCAGGGGGTAGGCACTGAAGCTTTCTTT
CDR3 protein: CASSKQGVGTEAFF
clone size: -
J gene: TRBJ1-1
D gene: -
V gene: TRBV21-1

CDR3 DNA: TGTGCCAGCTCACCAGGGGGGGCCACCTACGAGCAGTACTTC
CDR3 protein: CASSPGGATYEQYF
clone size: -
J gene: TRBJ2-7
D gene: -
V gene: TRBV18